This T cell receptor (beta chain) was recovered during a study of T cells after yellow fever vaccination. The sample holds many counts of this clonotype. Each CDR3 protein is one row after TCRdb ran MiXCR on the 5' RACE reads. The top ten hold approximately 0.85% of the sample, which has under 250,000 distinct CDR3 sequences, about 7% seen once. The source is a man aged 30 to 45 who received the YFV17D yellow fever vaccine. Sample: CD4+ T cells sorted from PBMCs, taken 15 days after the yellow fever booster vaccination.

The CDR3: CASSLGRGHTNEQFF. The CDR3 DNA reads TGTGCCAGCAGTTTAGGCAGGGGGCACACAAATGAGCAGTTCTTC. The genes are TRBV12-3 or TRBV12-4 and TRBJ2-1; 8 bases agree with TRBD1. There are 15 residues in the CDR3. With V trimmed by 1 base and J by 7 bases, 6 bases remained unmatched.